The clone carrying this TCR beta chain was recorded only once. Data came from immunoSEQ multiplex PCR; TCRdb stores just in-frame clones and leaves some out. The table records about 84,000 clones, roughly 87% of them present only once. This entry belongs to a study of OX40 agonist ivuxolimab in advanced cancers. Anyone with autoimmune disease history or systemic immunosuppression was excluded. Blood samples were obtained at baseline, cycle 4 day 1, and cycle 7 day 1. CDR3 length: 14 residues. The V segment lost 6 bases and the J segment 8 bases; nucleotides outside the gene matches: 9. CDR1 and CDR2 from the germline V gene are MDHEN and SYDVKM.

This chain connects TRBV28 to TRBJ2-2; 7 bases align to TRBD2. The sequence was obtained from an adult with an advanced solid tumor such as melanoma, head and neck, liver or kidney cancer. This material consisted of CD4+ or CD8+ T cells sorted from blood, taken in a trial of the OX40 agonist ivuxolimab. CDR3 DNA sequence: TGTGCCAGCAGAGTAATGCGGGAGCTGGGGGAGCTGTTTTTT. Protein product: CASRVMRELGELFF.